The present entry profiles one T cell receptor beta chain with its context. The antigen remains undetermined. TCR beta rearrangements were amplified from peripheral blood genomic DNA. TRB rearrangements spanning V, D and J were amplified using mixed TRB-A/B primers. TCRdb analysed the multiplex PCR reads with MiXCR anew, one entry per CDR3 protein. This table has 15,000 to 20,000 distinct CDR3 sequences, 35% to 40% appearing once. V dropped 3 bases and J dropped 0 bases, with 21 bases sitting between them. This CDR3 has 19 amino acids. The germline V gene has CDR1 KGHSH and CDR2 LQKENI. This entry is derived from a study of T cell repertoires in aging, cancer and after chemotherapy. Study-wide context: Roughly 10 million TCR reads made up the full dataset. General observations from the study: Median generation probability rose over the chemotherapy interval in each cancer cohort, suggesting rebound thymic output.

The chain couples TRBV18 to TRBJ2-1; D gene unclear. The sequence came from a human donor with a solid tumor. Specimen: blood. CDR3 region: CASSPPWVTPTSSYNEQFF. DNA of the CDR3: TGTGCCAGCTCACCGCCTTGGGTGACGCCGACCAGCTCCTACAATGAGCAGTTCTTC.